The T cell receptor (beta chain) under discussion was sequenced for a study of T cells after posttransplantation cyclophosphamide. The study's findings and limits: Donor-recipient repertoire similarity was low at 1-2 months, rising over year one. After PTCy, TRB diversity resembled that of CNI/methotrexate controls.

Produced via immunoSEQ multiplex PCR; TCRdb's table is partial and in-frame only. The sample consists of 20,000 to 25,000 clones, about 76% of them appearing once. CDR1 and CDR2 from the germline V gene are SGHDT and YYEEEE. The CDR3 contains 13 residues. Trimming took 1 base from V and 1 from J, leaving 6 bases between them. This clone was picked up a small number of times. Its antigen remains unidentified. This related bone marrow graft donor gave peripheral blood on the day of marrow donation. The chain recombines TRBV5-6 with TRBJ2-7; a weak D match, TRBD1 (6 bases). This clonotype originated in a woman aged 60 to 75 in good health, CMV-negative, and a related stem cell transplant donor. Sequencing was done on a sample of memory CD4+ T cells sorted from PBMCs. Here the CDR3 reads CASSLRGSYEQYF. Written as DNA, the CDR3 is TGTGCCAGCAGCTTGAGGGGGTCCTACGAGCAGTACTTC.